Listed below are T cell receptor beta chains from one sample, sequenced in a study of blood T cell repertoires in COVID-19. Measured with immunoSEQ multiplex PCR; TCRdb has only the in-frame clones, and not every one. The sample contains around 310,000 clones, around 90% of which appear only once. Specimen: peripheral blood. Source of these receptors: a woman between 40 and 55 years old with COVID-19, enrolled during active disease. The conserved cysteine and the conserved F or W are not part of the CDR3 here. Each record gives: J gene, V gene, CDR3 protein.

j_call: TRBJ1-4
v_call: TRBV9
cdr3_aa: ASSVGTGSFGEKLF

j_call: TRBJ2-2
v_call: TRBV19
cdr3_aa: ASSPPLNPGELF

j_call: TRBJ1-2
v_call: TRBV27
cdr3_aa: ASSTGTAYGYT

j_call: TRBJ1-2
v_call: TRBV3-1/TRBV3-2
cdr3_aa: ASSSTGIYGYT

j_call: TRBJ1-3
v_call: TRBV6-5
cdr3_aa: ASRSGHSSGNTIY

j_call: TRBJ2-3
v_call: TRBV5-1
cdr3_aa: ASSLLAGAPDTQY

j_call: TRBJ1-1
v_call: TRBV7-8
cdr3_aa: ASSPVRRMGQADTEAF

j_call: TRBJ2-5
v_call: TRBV4-1
cdr3_aa: ASSQEGSGSTTQY

j_call: TRBJ1-2
v_call: TRBV28
cdr3_aa: ASRNAGTILPVYGYT

j_call: TRBJ2-3
v_call: TRBV3-1/TRBV3-2
cdr3_aa: ATLNSSTDTQY

j_call: TRBJ1-2
v_call: TRBV29-1
cdr3_aa: SVSTGSNYGYT

j_call: TRBJ2-1
v_call: TRBV10-3
cdr3_aa: ATSGGSNEQF

j_call: TRBJ2-2
v_call: TRBV18
cdr3_aa: ASSPPGVRGTGELF

j_call: TRBJ2-2
v_call: TRBV9
cdr3_aa: ASSVAGSHTGELF

j_call: TRBJ2-3
v_call: TRBV10-3
cdr3_aa: AISQTSGGGTDTQY

j_call: TRBJ1-1
v_call: TRBV7-6
cdr3_aa: ASSLGEGAGTEAF

j_call: TRBJ1-5
v_call: TRBV27
cdr3_aa: ASSFRHPQNQPQH

j_call: TRBJ2-1
v_call: TRBV29-1
cdr3_aa: SAREAGAVTGEQF

j_call: TRBJ2-2
v_call: TRBV6-4
cdr3_aa: ASRESGTGELF

j_call: TRBJ2-7
v_call: TRBV15
cdr3_aa: ATSRDLGTYEQY